This T cell receptor beta chain was sequenced for a study of blood T cell repertoires in COVID-19. Study context: COVID-19 samples from acute and convalescent phases originated in the United States, Italy and Spain. T cells, B-cell-depleted T cells, or PBMCs provided the cDNA or gDNA that served as material.

Original handling: Counts of nucleated cells, estimated from reference gene primer amplification, were obtained. Here immunoSEQ multiplex PCR was the method, and the copy in TCRdb shows in-frame clones only, minus some. V, J and clone size derive from that table, while D and trimming were established from the DNA sequence. This sample yields some 21,000 clones, of which just over 90% are seen a single time; roughly 4.3% belongs to the top ten. The CDR3 length is 14 residues. V was trimmed by 4 bases and J by 5 bases, leaving 12 bases between them. The germline CDR1 and CDR2 sequences are LGHDT and YNNKEL (reference sequence).

The sequence was collected from a woman aged 45-65 years with active COVID-19. The sequenced sample consisted of peripheral blood. This chain uses TRBV3-1 (or the pseudogene TRBV3-2) with TRBJ1-5, with D unresolved. CDR3 amino acids: CASSPSGGHQPQHF. CDR3 coding DNA: TGTGCCAGCAGCCCCTCGGGAGGTCATCAGCCCCAGCATTTT.